This T cell receptor beta chain was captured by sequencing in a study of T cell changes during pregnancy in multiple sclerosis. The sample holds one count of this clone. V gave up 5 bases and J gave up 3 bases, with 11 bases separating them. The CDR3 loop spans 12 amino acids. The germline CDR1 and CDR2 sequences are GTSNPN and SVGIG (reference sequence). Measured with immunoSEQ multiplex PCR; TCRdb has only the in-frame clones, and not every one. The sample lists tens of thousands of clones; 92% were seen once. Sequences were derived from peripheral blood, sampled before pregnancy. This sequence joins TRBV30 and TRBJ2-7, with D tentatively TRBD1 (6 bases). This TCR derives from a female donor with multiple sclerosis, enrolled in a pregnancy study. The chain's CDR3 is CAWEDSFYEQYF. The CDR3 coding sequence is TGTGCCTGGGAGGACAGCTTCTACGAGCAGTACTTC.